What follows are 28 T cell receptor beta chains derived from one specimen sequenced in a study of blood T cell repertoires in COVID-19. Here immunoSEQ multiplex PCR was the method, and the copy in TCRdb shows in-frame clones only, minus some. The sample comprises some 60,000 clones, around 81% of which are singletons, and approximately 3.6% rests with the top ten. Material: peripheral blood. The receptors originated from an elderly woman with acute or convalescent COVID-19.

The V and J genes are TRBV2 and TRBJ1-1; D uncertain. The CDR3 has 16 amino acids. Germline V lookup: CDR1 SNHLY, CDR2 FYNNEI. Trimming pared 3 bases from V and 1 base from J, leaving 15 bases between. CDR3 nucleotides: TGTGCCAGCAGTGACCCCCCTGGTGCTACGAACACTGAAGCTTTCTTT. It is translated as CASSDPPGATNTEAFF.

The rearrangement links TRBV20-1 to TRBJ1-1; tentative D call: TRBD1 (5 bases). Germline-derived CDR1 and CDR2 are DFQATT and SNEGSKA (reference sequence). This CDR3 comprises 11 residues. V was pared by 3 bases and J by 7 bases, with 9 bases between. The CDR3 sequence is CSARTAREAFF. The CDR3 nucleotides are TGCAGTGCTAGGACAGCCCGTGAAGCTTTCTTT.

V gene TRBV19 combines with J gene TRBJ1-2, with D perhaps TRBD1 (6 bases). V gave up 6 bases and J gave up 2 bases, with 10 bases separating them. Looked up from germline, CDR1 is LNHDA and CDR2 is SQIVND (reference sequence). CDR3 size: 13 residues. CDR3 DNA sequence: TGTGCCAGTAGGCCTACAGGGAACTATGGCTACACCTTC. Its translation is CASRPTGNYGYTF. The whole variable domain, remainder taken from reference TRBV19 and TRBJ1-2, is DGGITQSPKYLFRKEGQNVTLSCEQNLNHDAMYWYRQDPGQGLRLIYYSQIVNDFQKGDIAEGYSVSREKKESFPLTVTSAQKNPTAFYLCASRPTGNYGYTFGSGTRLTVV.

The CDR3 DNA reads as TGTGCCAGCAGCTCCCGGGACACAATAGCCTACGAGCAGTACTTC. It is translated as CASSSRDTIAYEQYF. The rearrangement links TRBV13 to TRBJ2-7; a possible D gene is TRBD1 (6 bases). Per the germline V gene, CDR1 is PRHDT and CDR2 is FYEKMQ (reference sequence). Trimming removed 4 bases from V and 2 bases from J, with 15 bases in between. CDR3 length equals 15 residues.

This chain connects TRBV6-4 to TRBJ2-7; unclear D gene. The germline gives CDR1 MRHNA, CDR2 SNTAGT. CDR3 size: 12 residues. Trimming cost V 0 bases and J 6 bases, with 6 bases left between them. In DNA form, the CDR3 reads TGTGCCAGCAGTGACTCCCCCCTCGAGCAGTACTTC. Translating it yields CASSDSPLEQYF.

This chain uses TRBV6-4 with TRBJ2-1, with 9 bases matching TRBD2. Germline assignment: CDR1 MRHNA and CDR2 SNTAGT. J lost 8 bases, V lost 0 bases, and 5 bases had no gene match. The CDR3 length is 15 residues. The CDR3 loop is CASSDSWGTSHEQFF. Here the CDR3 DNA reads TGTGCCAGCAGTGACTCGTGGGGGACTAGCCATGAGCAGTTCTTC.

The chain uses TRBV9 and TRBJ1-3; 9 bases fit TRBD1. The germline gives CDR1 SGDLS, CDR2 YYNGEE. The CDR3 loop spans 18 amino acids. Germline trimming cut 4 bases from V and 1 base from J; bases unmatched to any gene: 12. CDR3 DNA: TGTGCCAGCAGCCTGCGGGGACAGGGAGAGATTTCTGGAAACACCATATATTTT. Translation gives CASSLRGQGEISGNTIYF.

The chain carries TRBV7-2 and TRBJ1-3; 7 bases match TRBD1. The germline CDR1 and CDR2 sequences are SGHTA and FQGNSA. Unmatched junction bases numbered 6, after V lost 4 bases and J lost 0 bases. The CDR3 is 16 residues long. The chain's CDR3 is CASSSTTGDSGNTIYF. The CDR3 DNA sequence: TGTGCCAGCAGCTCAACTACAGGGGACTCTGGAAACACCATATATTTT.

This sequence joins TRBV27 and TRBJ2-7; tentatively, D is TRBD1 (6 bases). This CDR3 contains 13 residues. Germline-derived CDR1 and CDR2 are MNHEY and SMNVEV (reference sequence). Trimming shortened V by 5 bases and J by 5 bases, and 13 bases separated the two germline ends. The CDR3 coding sequence is TGTGCCAGCAGTCAGGGGCTACCCGACGAGCAGTACTTC. Its protein is CASSQGLPDEQYF.

The V gene is TRBV11-2, the J gene TRBJ2-2; D gene ambiguous. Trimming shortened V by 2 bases and J by 4 bases, and 11 bases separated the two germline ends. The V gene's germline CDR1 is SGHAT and CDR2 FQNNGV. This CDR3 spans 15 amino acids. CDR3 region: CASSLQPISTGELFF. CDR3 sequence (DNA): TGTGCCAGCAGCTTACAACCTATTTCCACCGGGGAGCTGTTTTTT.

This clone turned up a few times. The chain uses TRBV7-9 and TRBJ2-3; 10 nucleotides line up with TRBD2. Trimming took 1 base from V and 5 from J; bases not matched to a gene: 6. This CDR3 contains 16 residues. From germline, CDR1 is SEHNR and CDR2 FQNEAQ (reference sequence). CDR3 DNA sequence: TGTGCCAGCAGCTTAGAGAGGCTAGCGGGAGTAGATACGCAGTATTTT. This sequence encodes CASSLERLAGVDTQYF.

V usage is TRBV5-1 and J usage is TRBJ2-7, with a tentative D call TRBD1 (5 bases). V gave up 1 base and J gave up 2 bases, with 10 bases separating them. The CDR3 consists of 14 residues. CDR1 and CDR2 (germline): SGHRS, YFSETQ. CDR3 in DNA: TGCGCCAGCAGCTTGCAGGGCCTAACCTACGAGCAGTACTTC. Translation: CASSLQGLTYEQYF.

This chain uses TRBV28 with TRBJ1-2, with TRBD1 matching 9 bases. The V and J ends lost 5 bases and 4 bases, in that order; junction bases with no gene match: 8. The V gene's germline CDR1 is MDHEN and CDR2 SYDVKM. This CDR3 is built from 15 residues. The CDR3 bases are TGTGCCAGCAGTGTTCCGGGACAGGGAGCCTATGGCTACACCTTC. This sequence encodes CASSVPGQGAYGYTF.

The rearrangement uses TRBV5-1 and TRBJ1-1, with 8 nucleotides matching TRBD1. V shed 4 bases, J shed 1 base, and the junction held 9 bases outside the gene matches. This CDR3 has 16 amino acids. Germline V gene lookup returns CDR1 SGHRS and CDR2 YFSETQ. CDR3 DNA sequence: TGCGCCAGCAGCCCCGGACAGGGAGGGACGAACACTGAAGCTTTCTTT. Encoded protein: CASSPGQGGTNTEAFF.

The chain joins TRBV19 to TRBJ1-3; D gene uncertain. V was trimmed by 3 bases and J by 0 bases, leaving 9 bases between them. The CDR3 extends over 15 amino acids. Germline V gene sequence: CDR1 LNHDA, CDR2 SQIVND (reference sequence). The CDR3 nucleotides read TGTGCCAGTAGTATTCCAGGTTCCTCTGGAAACACCATATATTTT. Its protein is CASSIPGSSGNTIYF.

The chain carries TRBV19 and TRBJ2-2, with 9 nucleotides matching TRBD2. Looked up from germline, CDR1 is LNHDA and CDR2 is SQIVND (reference sequence). V dropped 4 bases and J dropped 6; count of bases not matched to a gene: 6. This CDR3 spans 15 amino acids. The DNA of the CDR3 is TGTGCCAGTAGTACGGCGGGGGGGTTCTCCGGGGAGCTGTTTTTT. Translation: CASSTAGGFSGELFF.

The chain uses TRBV15 and TRBJ2-7; 8 bases line up with TRBD1. J was trimmed by 0 bases and V by 1 base; bases with no gene match: 2. This CDR3 region has 15 residues. Per the germline V gene, CDR1 is LNHNV and CDR2 is YYDKDF (reference sequence). CDR3 protein: CATSRGTGSSYEQYF. CDR3 in DNA: TGTGCCACCAGCAGAGGGACAGGGAGCTCCTACGAGCAGTACTTC.

The J gene is TRBJ2-1, the V gene TRBV7-3, with D tentatively TRBD1 (5 bases). Germline CDR1 reads SGHTA; CDR2 reads FQGTGA. With 4 bases removed from V and 2 bases from J, the gap between germline ends came to 12 bases. This CDR3 comprises 15 residues. CDR3 protein: CASSSPGLTYNEQFF. In DNA form, the CDR3 reads TGTGCCAGCAGCTCCCCAGGGTTAACCTACAATGAGCAGTTCTTC.

The rearrangement joins TRBV6-5 to TRBJ2-1; D is perhaps TRBD2 (6 bases). The germline gives CDR1 MNHEY, CDR2 SVGAGI. The CDR3 is made up of 15 amino acids. Between the trimmed V and J ends, which lost 5 bases and 0 bases, there was a span of 11 bases. CDR3: CASSLAFSSYNEQFF. The CDR3, as DNA: TGTGCCAGCAGTCTAGCGTTCAGCTCCTACAATGAGCAGTTCTTC.

The genes are TRBV5-1 and TRBJ1-6; D call uncertain. The germline V gene has CDR1 SGHRS and CDR2 YFSETQ. The CDR3 is made up of 17 amino acids. The V and J ends lost 0 bases and 6 bases respectively, with 16 bases between them. CDR3 DNA: TGCGCCAGCAGCTTGGGCCCGTCAGGAGGGAGTAATTCACCCCTCCACTTT. Translated: CASSLGPSGGSNSPLHF.

CDR3 protein: CASSPRASGGANIQYF. The CDR3 nucleotides read TGTGCCAGCAGCCCTCGGGCTAGCGGGGGGGCAAACATTCAGTACTTC. The rearrangement uses TRBV3-1 (or the pseudogene TRBV3-2) and TRBJ2-4, with 12 positions matching TRBD2. Germline loops: CDR1 LGHDT, CDR2 YNNKEL (reference sequence). J lost 6 bases, V lost 4 bases, and 7 bases had no gene match. The CDR3 spans 16 residues.

The chain employs TRBV20-1 and TRBJ2-5; 10 nucleotides align to TRBD2. Germline V lookup: CDR1 DFQATT, CDR2 SNEGSKA (reference sequence). Trimming took 3 bases from V and 5 from J; bases not matched to a gene: 9. The CDR3 contains 15 residues. The CDR3 is CSASLSGGVGETQYF. The CDR3 DNA reads as TGCAGTGCTAGTTTGAGCGGGGGGGTTGGTGAGACCCAGTACTTC.

This chain uses TRBV10-1 with TRBJ2-7; D is possibly TRBD1 (5 bases). Germline loops: CDR1 WNHNN, CDR2 SYGVQD (reference sequence). V was shortened by 4 bases and J by 4 bases, with 8 bases between the two germline ends. The CDR3 consists of 12 residues. CDR3 region: CASSVRVYEQYF. CDR3 sequence (DNA): TGCGCCAGCAGTGTCAGGGTTTACGAGCAGTACTTC.

This clone was observed a handful of times. V and J are TRBV7-9 and TRBJ1-4; 8 positions match TRBD1. The CDR3 is 13 residues long. Germline-derived CDR1 and CDR2 are SEHNR and FQNEAQ (reference sequence). With V trimmed by 5 bases and J by 5 bases, 1 base remained unmatched. The CDR3 DNA reads as TGTGCCAGCAGCGGGACAGGAAATGAAAAACTGTTTTTT. Translation gives CASSGTGNEKLFF.

The CDR3 DNA reads TGTGCCAGCAGTCCAGCGGTGAGCTCCTACAATGAGCAGTTCTTC. Translating it yields CASSPAVSSYNEQFF. V and J are TRBV28 and TRBJ2-1, with D possibly TRBD2 on 5 matching bases. Trimming removed 5 bases at V and 0 bases at J, with 11 bases between. The CDR3 is 15 amino acids. Germline V gene sequence: CDR1 MDHEN, CDR2 SYDVKM.

The rearrangement links TRBV30 to TRBJ1-6, with D possibly matching TRBD1 (5 bases). The V end lost 5 bases, the J end lost 9 bases, and 11 bases lay between the germline ends. CDR3 length equals 12 residues. Germline CDR1 GTSNPN, CDR2 SVGIG (reference sequence). For the CDR3, the DNA is TGTGCCTGGGGCCAGGGCGGTTCACCCCTCCACTTT. Translation gives CAWGQGGSPLHF. Combining the CDR3 with reference TRBV30 and TRBJ1-6 gives the whole variable domain SQTIHQWPATLVQPVGSPLSLECTVEGTSNPNLYWYRQAAGRGLQLLFYSVGIGQISSEVPQNLSASRPQDRQFILSSKKLLLSDSGFYLCAWGQGGSPLHFGNGTRLTVT.

The chain employs TRBV9 and TRBJ1-3, with TRBD1 matching over 7 bases. The CDR3 loop spans 15 amino acids. From germline, CDR1 is SGDLS and CDR2 YYNGEE. After removal of 0 bases from V and 3 bases from J, the junction contained 3 bases not matched to a gene. The CDR3: CASSVGSGGGNTIYF. Written as DNA, the CDR3 is TGTGCCAGCAGCGTAGGGTCAGGGGGTGGAAACACCATATATTTT.

This chain uses TRBV10-2 with TRBJ2-2, with 9 bases aligning to TRBD2. This CDR3 is 16 amino acids long. J was trimmed by 0 bases and V by 7 bases; bases with no gene match: 6. In germline, CDR1 is WSHSY, CDR2 SAAADI. CDR3 coding DNA: TGCGCCAGCACGCTGAAGCGGGGGGCGAACACCGGGGAGCTGTTTTTT. Its translation: CASTLKRGANTGELFF.